This record concerns one T cell receptor (beta chain) sequence. The sample belongs to a study of identical twins. MiXCR, applied by TCRdb to the 5' RACE reads, yields one record per CDR3 protein. This sample yields about 450,000 distinct CDR3 sequences, of which approximately 17% are seen a single time; around 10% belongs to the top ten. The J segment lost 9 bases and the V segment lost 5 bases, leaving 9 bases of the junction unmatched. The CDR3 consists of 14 residues. Germline V gives CDR1 SGHVS, CDR2 FQNEAQ. V is TRBV7-8 and J is TRBJ1-4; TRBD1 agrees at 7 bases. Sequencing used naive T cells sorted from blood. The clonotype comes from a man in his forties or fifties in good health. CDR3 DNA: TGTGCCAGCAGCCCGGACAGGCGAGGGAAAAAACTGTTTTTT. As protein: CASSPDRRGKKLFF.